This T cell receptor beta chain was sequenced in a study of T-cell reconstitution after alpha-beta-depleted transplantation in children. Germline-derived CDR1 and CDR2 are SGHVS and FQNEAQ. The V end lost 7 bases, the J end lost 3 bases, and 12 bases lay between the germline ends. The CDR3 loop spans 14 amino acids. Preparation of the TCRbeta library used unique molecular identifiers. TCRdb re-derived calls from the PCR reads in MiXCR, one entry per CDR3 protein. Here the sample spans more than 550,000 distinct CDR3 sequences, roughly a tenth being singletons. V and J are TRBV7-8 and TRBJ2-2; D possibly matches TRBD1 or TRBD2 (5 bases each). This sequence was found in a human donor who donated a stem cell graft to a child with acute myeloid leukemia. Sequencing was performed on PBMCs from the stem cell graft donor, taken from the stem cell graft. This chain's CDR3 is CASNWGLDTGELFF. As DNA, the CDR3 is TGTGCCAGCAACTGGGGGTTGGACACCGGGGAGCTGTTTTTT.